Listed below are T cell receptor beta chains from one sample, sequenced in a study of shared clonotypes between healthy human individuals. Assay used: immunoSEQ multiplex PCR; TCRdb lists only in-frame clones, some missing. This sample carries about 2 million clones, roughly 94% of them seen once, and the ten largest clones take 0.13%. The sequenced sample was naive CD4+ T cells sorted from blood. These TCRs come from a man aged 18 to 30 in good health. Each CDR3 is given without its conserved first and last residue. Each record gives: J gene, V gene, CDR3 protein.

J gene: TRBJ1-2; V gene: TRBV28; CDR3 protein: ASSPLDTGTYGYT
J gene: TRBJ2-7; V gene: TRBV27; CDR3 protein: ASSLGPDYEQY
J gene: TRBJ2-7; V gene: TRBV5-1; CDR3 protein: ASSLVGGTYEQY
J gene: TRBJ2-1; V gene: TRBV7-2; CDR3 protein: ASSLEVGGYNEQF
J gene: TRBJ2-5; V gene: TRBV9; CDR3 protein: ASSVGGSGETQY
J gene: TRBJ1-6; V gene: TRBV7-9; CDR3 protein: ASSGVNNSPLH
J gene: TRBJ2-5; V gene: TRBV27; CDR3 protein: ASSSLGWGPKSEETQY
J gene: TRBJ1-6; V gene: TRBV30; CDR3 protein: AWAGQGNSPLH
J gene: TRBJ2-4; V gene: TRBV30; CDR3 protein: AWSKDNSKNIQY
J gene: TRBJ1-4; V gene: TRBV28; CDR3 protein: ASSLVGATNEKLF
J gene: TRBJ1-2; V gene: TRBV10-1; CDR3 protein: ASSESGSGRERYT
J gene: TRBJ1-1; V gene: TRBV18; CDR3 protein: ASSTRQGGIRNTEAF
J gene: TRBJ1-1; V gene: TRBV4-2; CDR3 protein: ASSQRGKNTEAF
J gene: TRBJ1-6; V gene: TRBV6-1; CDR3 protein: ASSEGSEAGYNSPLH
J gene: TRBJ2-7; V gene: TRBV7-2; CDR3 protein: ASRPAATASYEQY
J gene: TRBJ2-7; V gene: TRBV5-6; CDR3 protein: ASSPVGGASYEQY
J gene: TRBJ2-1; V gene: TRBV7-2; CDR3 protein: ASSRLIYNEQF
J gene: TRBJ2-7; V gene: TRBV7-2; CDR3 protein: ASSLEAGGPYEQY
J gene: TRBJ1-5; V gene: TRBV7-4; CDR3 protein: DQGVASNQPQH
J gene: TRBJ2-1; V gene: TRBV5-4; CDR3 protein: ASSPALSGTRSSYNEQF
J gene: TRBJ1-2; V gene: TRBV11-1; CDR3 protein: ASSLNCLSGLPIYGYT
J gene: TRBJ2-7; V gene: TRBV6-5; CDR3 protein: ASSLGTSGSRYEQY
J gene: TRBJ1-2; V gene: TRBV2; CDR3 protein: ARTGQGGVGYT
J gene: TRBJ2-1; V gene: TRBV7-9; CDR3 protein: ASSPSSTGLLSYNEQF
J gene: TRBJ1-1; V gene: TRBV7-9; CDR3 protein: ASSLDGGVTEAF
J gene: TRBJ1-4; V gene: TRBV10-3; CDR3 protein: AISERVTTNEKLF
J gene: TRBJ2-3; V gene: TRBV7-8; CDR3 protein: ASSLDGGRTDTQY
J gene: TRBJ2-5; V gene: TRBV5-4; CDR3 protein: ASSLAQIKETQY
J gene: TRBJ1-5; V gene: TRBV2; CDR3 protein: ASSPQGPQPQH
J gene: TRBJ1-1; V gene: TRBV28; CDR3 protein: ASSSGQADTEAF
J gene: TRBJ2-1; V gene: TRBV6-5; CDR3 protein: ASTRGQGGNEQF
J gene: TRBJ2-1; V gene: TRBV6-5; CDR3 protein: ASTLVGGSYNEQF
J gene: TRBJ2-1; V gene: TRBV6-5; CDR3 protein: ASSYSDGEMINEQF
J gene: TRBJ2-3; V gene: TRBV29-1; CDR3 protein: SVGRGAVEDTQY
J gene: TRBJ2-6; V gene: TRBV5-1; CDR3 protein: ASSLAQGAGSNVLT
J gene: TRBJ2-2; V gene: TRBV4-3; CDR3 protein: ASSQAGQRAGELF
J gene: TRBJ2-1; V gene: TRBV7-2; CDR3 protein: ASSPRGTRVNEQF
J gene: TRBJ2-1; V gene: TRBV14; CDR3 protein: ASSQELSSGIYEQF
J gene: TRBJ2-5; V gene: TRBV19; CDR3 protein: ASSIGGAGETQY
J gene: TRBJ1-6; V gene: TRBV6-1; CDR3 protein: ASGDHSPLH
J gene: TRBJ2-2; V gene: TRBV5-4; CDR3 protein: ASSWNSGGTGELF
J gene: TRBJ2-7; V gene: TRBV6-1; CDR3 protein: ASSVDRGGFYEQY
J gene: TRBJ2-7; V gene: TRBV6-5; CDR3 protein: ASSRTAAYEQY
J gene: TRBJ2-7; V gene: TRBV19; CDR3 protein: ASSIEVGYEQY
J gene: TRBJ1-1; V gene: TRBV5-1; CDR3 protein: ASSNAGGSEAF
J gene: TRBJ2-7; V gene: TRBV2; CDR3 protein: ASSVGREGEQY
J gene: TRBJ1-1; V gene: TRBV5-1; CDR3 protein: ASSLVFGTVDVPGTEAF
J gene: TRBJ1-2; V gene: TRBV6-5; CDR3 protein: ASKGAGAEEWGYT
J gene: TRBJ1-4; V gene: TRBV28; CDR3 protein: ASSFLSVWGRNEKLF
J gene: TRBJ2-5; V gene: TRBV5-1; CDR3 protein: ASSVVGETQY
J gene: TRBJ2-7; V gene: TRBV2; CDR3 protein: ATSSSSYEQY
J gene: TRBJ2-7; V gene: TRBV28; CDR3 protein: ASSLMARQQY
J gene: TRBJ1-2; V gene: TRBV6-6; CDR3 protein: ASTLGRGGYGYT
J gene: TRBJ2-3; V gene: TRBV9; CDR3 protein: ASSVAGGQADTQY
J gene: TRBJ1-5; V gene: TRBV4-1; CDR3 protein: ASSDSFFNQPQH
J gene: TRBJ2-7; V gene: TRBV7-2; CDR3 protein: ASSPGGGASYEQY
J gene: TRBJ1-1; V gene: TRBV30; CDR3 protein: AWNTFGNTEAF
J gene: TRBJ2-1; V gene: TRBV9; CDR3 protein: ASSPQTHLPYNEQF